The present entry profiles one TCR beta chain with its context. Antigen specificity is unknown. This specimen comes from a study of shared clonotypes between healthy human individuals. CD45RO-negative CD8 cells positively selected for CCR7 made up the naive population, which excluded terminally differentiated effector memory CD45RA+ cells. Assay used: immunoSEQ multiplex PCR; TCRdb lists only in-frame clones, some missing. The sample has roughly 1,800,000 clones; less than 95% are singletons. The V and J ends lost 4 bases and 7 bases, in that order; junction bases with no gene match: 5. Germline V gene data show CDR1 as MDHEN and CDR2 as SYDVKM. CDR3 length: 14 amino acids. General study results and limits: Estimated richness was generally greater in naive than memory subsets.

The sequence came from a man aged 18 to 30 in good health. The sample was naive CD8+ T cells sorted from blood. J is TRBJ2-1 and V is TRBV28; 9 bases fit TRBD2. DNA of the CDR3: TGTGCCAGCAGTTGGCGGGGGGGGCAGAATGAGCAGTTCTTC. Translated: CASSWRGGQNEQFF.